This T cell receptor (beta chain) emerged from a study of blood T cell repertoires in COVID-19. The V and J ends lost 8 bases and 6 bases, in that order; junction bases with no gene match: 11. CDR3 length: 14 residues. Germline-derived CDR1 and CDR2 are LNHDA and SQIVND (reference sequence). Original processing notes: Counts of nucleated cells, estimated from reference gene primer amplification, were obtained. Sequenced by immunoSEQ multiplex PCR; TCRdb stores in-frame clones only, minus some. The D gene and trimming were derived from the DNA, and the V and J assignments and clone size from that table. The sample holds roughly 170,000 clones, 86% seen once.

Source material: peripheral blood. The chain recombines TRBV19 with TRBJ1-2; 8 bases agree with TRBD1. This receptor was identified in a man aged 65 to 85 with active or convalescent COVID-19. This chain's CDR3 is CASRGQGDFNGYTF. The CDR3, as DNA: TGTGCCAGTCGCGGACAGGGCGACTTCAATGGCTACACCTTC.